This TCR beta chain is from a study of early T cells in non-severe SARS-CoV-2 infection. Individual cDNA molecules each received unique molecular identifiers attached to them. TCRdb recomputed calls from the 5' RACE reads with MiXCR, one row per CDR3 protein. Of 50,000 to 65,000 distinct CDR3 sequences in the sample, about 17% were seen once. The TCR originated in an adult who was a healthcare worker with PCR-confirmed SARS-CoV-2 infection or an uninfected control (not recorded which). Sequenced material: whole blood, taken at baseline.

CDR3 amino acids: CASSPWANSNLSPLHF. CDR3 DNA sequence: TGTGCCAGTAGTCCCTGGGCCAATTCGAATCTTTCACCCCTCCACTTT. V gene TRBV19 combines with J gene TRBJ1-6; D not certain. There are 16 residues in the CDR3. V lost 5 bases to trimming and J lost 9 bases, with 20 bases between them. Germline CDR1 and CDR2: LNHDA and SQIVND (reference sequence).